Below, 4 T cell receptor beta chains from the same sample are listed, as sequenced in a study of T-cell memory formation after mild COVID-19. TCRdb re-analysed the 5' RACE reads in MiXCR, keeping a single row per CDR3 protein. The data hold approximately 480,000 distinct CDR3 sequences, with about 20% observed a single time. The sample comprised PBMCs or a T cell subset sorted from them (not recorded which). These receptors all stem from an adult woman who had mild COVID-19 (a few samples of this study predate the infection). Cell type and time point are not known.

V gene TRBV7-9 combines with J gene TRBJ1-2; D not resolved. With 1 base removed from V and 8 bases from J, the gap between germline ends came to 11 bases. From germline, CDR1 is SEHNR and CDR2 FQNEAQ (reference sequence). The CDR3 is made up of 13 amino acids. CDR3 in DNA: TGTGCCAGCAGCTTAGTGTCCGCGGCAGGCTACACCTTC. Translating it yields CASSLVSAAGYTF.

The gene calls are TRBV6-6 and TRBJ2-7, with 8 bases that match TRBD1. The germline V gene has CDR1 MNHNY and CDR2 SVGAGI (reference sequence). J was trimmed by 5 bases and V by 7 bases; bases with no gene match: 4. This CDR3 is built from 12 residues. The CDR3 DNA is TGTGCCAGCAAGGCGACAGGGGACGAGCAGTACTTC. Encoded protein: CASKATGDEQYF.

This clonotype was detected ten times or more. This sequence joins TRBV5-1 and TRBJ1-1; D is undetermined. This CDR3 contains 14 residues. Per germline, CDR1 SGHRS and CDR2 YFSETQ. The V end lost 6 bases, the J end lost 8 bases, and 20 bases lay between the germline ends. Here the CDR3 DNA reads TGCGCCAGCAATTCCCCACTGGAGGCCCAAGAAGCTTTCTTT. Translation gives CASNSPLEAQEAFF. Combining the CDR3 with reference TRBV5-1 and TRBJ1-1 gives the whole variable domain KAGVTQTPRYLIKTRGQQVTLSCSPISGHRSVSWYQQTPGQGLQFLFEYFSETQRNKGNFPGRFSGRQFSNSRSEMNVSTLELGDSALYLCASNSPLEAQEAFFGQGTRLTVV.

The CDR3 DNA reads TGTGCCAGCAGCTTAGGGTGGACAGGGGTTCCAAATGAGCAGTTCTTC. It encodes CASSLGWTGVPNEQFF. The chain couples TRBV7-2 to TRBJ2-1, with 9 positions matching TRBD1. The J segment lost 7 bases and the V segment lost 1 base, leaving 8 bases of the junction unmatched. The CDR3 length is 16 residues. Per the germline V gene, CDR1 is SGHTA and CDR2 is FQGNSA.